These 16 T cell receptor beta chains were sequenced from one sample in a study of T cells in Graves' hyperthyroidism and ophthalmopathy. From RNA transcripts, TCR beta CDR3 regions were amplified. Researchers ran a first-round RT-PCR on the TCR CDR3 using the HTBI primer set. TCRdb redid the calling of the multiplex PCR reads with MiXCR, one entry per CDR3 protein. The sample lists fewer than 750,000 distinct CDR3 sequences, roughly 15% seen once, with approximately 12% in the top ten. The sequenced sample consisted of blood. The receptors come from a woman between 45 and 65 years old with Graves' ophthalmopathy.

In this sample, this clonotype turned up a few times. CDR3 region: CASSERTAQSYNEQFF. DNA of the CDR3: TGTGCCAGCAGCGAGAGGACAGCACAATCCTACAATGAGCAGTTCTTC. The rearrangement links TRBV9 to TRBJ2-1, with TRBD1 as a possible D gene (6 bases). Between the trimmed V and J ends, which lost 3 bases and 1 base, there was a span of 14 bases. This CDR3 spans 16 amino acids. CDR1 and CDR2 (germline): SGDLS, YYNGEE.

The rearrangement links TRBV6-2 or TRBV6-3 to TRBJ2-1, with 8 bases lining up with TRBD2. This CDR3 comprises 16 residues. Germline-derived CDR1 and CDR2 are MNHEY and SVGEGT. V lost 4 bases and J lost 4; bases outside the gene matches: 9. The chain's CDR3 is CASSLGSGSPYNEQFF. In nucleotides, the CDR3 is TGTGCCAGCAGTTTAGGGAGCGGGAGTCCGTACAATGAGCAGTTCTTC.

At least ten counts were recorded for this clonotype. The genes are TRBV5-1 and TRBJ2-1, with D possibly TRBD1 on 6 matching bases. V gave up 3 bases and J gave up 0 bases, with 13 bases separating them. This CDR3 is 16 amino acids long. CDR1 is SGHRS, CDR2 YFSETQ, per germline. Here the CDR3 reads CASSSIQGSSYNEQFF. CDR3 in DNA: TGCGCCAGCAGCTCTATTCAGGGGAGCTCCTACAATGAGCAGTTCTTC.

Points on this clonotype: Given a much more abundant clone one base away, this may be a read error. The chain combines TRBV15 with TRBJ1-1, with 7 nucleotides matching TRBD1. The CDR3 is 16 residues long. Germline CDR1 is LNHNV and CDR2 is YYDKDF (reference sequence). Trimming cost V 2 bases and J 4 bases; bases outside gene matches: 10. CDR3 amino acids: CATSRNGAPGGTEAFF. The CDR3 region has the DNA TGTGCCACCAGCAGAAACGGCGCACCAGGGGGCACTGAAGCTTTCTTT.

At least ten counts were recorded for this clonotype. The chain uses TRBV12-3 or TRBV12-4 and TRBJ2-7; D gene uncertain. The ends were cut back, 3 bases at V and 6 bases at J, with 9 bases in the middle. CDR3 size: 12 residues. The CDR3, as DNA: TGTGCCAGCAGTTTGGCGGTCTCCGAGCAGTACTTC. Its protein is CASSLAVSEQYF.

This clonotype was observed at least ten times. The rearrangement links TRBV30 to TRBJ1-6, with D perhaps TRBD1 (6 bases). V lost 1 base to trimming and J lost 7 bases, with 11 bases between them. The CDR3 sequence is 14 residues long. The germline gives CDR1 GTSNPN, CDR2 SVGIG (reference sequence). For the CDR3, the DNA is TGTGCCTGGAGTGCAGGGGTAGGGAATTCACCCCTCCACTTT. It encodes CAWSAGVGNSPLHF.

This clonotype was seen repeatedly, ten times or more. The chain links TRBV6-1 to TRBJ2-7; TRBD1 is a possible D gene (6 bases). CDR1 and CDR2 from the germline V gene are MNHNS and SASEGT. V was trimmed by 5 bases and J by 3 bases, leaving 17 bases between them. This CDR3 is built from 15 residues. CDR3 sequence: CASSYKYRDNYEQYF. CDR3 coding DNA: TGTGCCAGCAGTTACAAGTACAGGGATAACTACGAGCAGTACTTC.

Many counts were recorded for this clonotype. This chain joins TRBV28 and TRBJ1-2; the D gene is possibly TRBD1 (5 bases). The CDR3 runs 15 residues. Germline V lookup: CDR1 MDHEN, CDR2 SYDVKM. Trimming removed 4 bases from V and 6 bases from J, with 18 bases in between. As DNA, the CDR3 is TGTGCCAGCAGTTCGGTAGGGGAAGGGGAAAATGGCTACACCTTC. Translating it yields CASSSVGEGENGYTF.

This clonotype was picked up one time. A much larger clone differs by one base, so this may be a read error. The CDR3, as DNA: TGTGCCAGCAGTTTACGAACGATTGGCGGAGCGCAGTTCTTC. Translation: CASSLRTIGGAQFF. The chain uses TRBV12-3 or TRBV12-4 and TRBJ2-1; D unresolved. The CDR3 is 14 amino acids. Trimming took 2 bases from V and 12 from J, leaving 17 bases between them.

This clonotype has at least ten counts. V is TRBV11-2 and J is TRBJ2-7; 7 bases fit TRBD1. Germline CDR1 is SGHAT and CDR2 is FQNNGV. Trimming removed 5 bases from V and 2 bases from J; junction bases left unmatched: 9. The CDR3 sequence is 15 residues long. CDR3 region: CASSLGGRRTYEQYF. The CDR3 bases are TGTGCCAGCAGCCTAGGGGGCAGGAGGACCTACGAGCAGTACTTC.

This clonotype was recorded many times. The rearrangement links TRBV11-2 to TRBJ1-6; D not certain. Trimming pared 4 bases from V and 8 bases from J, leaving 9 bases between. The CDR3 contains 13 residues. Germline V gives CDR1 SGHAT, CDR2 FQNNGV. This CDR3 is CASSWGFDSPLHF. Written as DNA, the CDR3 is TGTGCCAGCAGCTGGGGTTTTGATTCACCCCTCCACTTT.

This clonotype occurred many times. V and J are TRBV12-3 or TRBV12-4 and TRBJ2-1; 7 bases are shared with TRBD2. The CDR3 has 14 amino acids. The junction had 6 bases not matched to a gene; V was cut back by 2 bases and J by 8 bases. The CDR3 sequence: CASSLFFAGDEQFF. CDR3 DNA: TGTGCCAGCAGTTTATTTTTTGCGGGAGATGAGCAGTTCTTC.

As to this clonotype: A much larger clone lies one base from this, so it may be a read error. V is TRBV6-1 and J is TRBJ2-7; tentatively, D is TRBD1 (5 bases). The V gene lost 6 bases and the J gene lost 4 bases, with 7 bases spanning the gap. Germline CDR1 and CDR2: MNHNS and SASEGT. The CDR3 spans 11 residues. The CDR3 DNA sequence: TGTGCCAGCAGGGACAAGTACGAGCAGTACTTC. Amino acids: CASRDKYEQYF.

V usage is TRBV20-1 and J usage is TRBJ2-4, with D possibly TRBD2 on 6 matching bases. Germline CDR1 is DFQATT and CDR2 is SNEGSKA (reference sequence). The CDR3 covers 13 residues. The V end lost 6 bases, the J end lost 7 bases, and 16 bases lay between the germline ends. CDR3 protein: CSAPGLHRNIQYF. The CDR3 coding sequence is TGCAGTGCCCCGGGACTGCATAGGAACATTCAGTACTTC.

This clonotype showed up many times. Here the CDR3 reads CASSPGPSSDEQFF. DNA of the CDR3: TGCGCCAGCAGCCCGGGGCCCAGCAGCGATGAGCAGTTCTTC. The rearrangement links TRBV5-1 to TRBJ2-1; the D call may be TRBD1 or TRBD2 (5 bases each). The V and J ends lost 4 bases and 8 bases respectively, with 16 bases between them. There are 14 residues in the CDR3. Germline assignment: CDR1 SGHRS and CDR2 YFSETQ.

This clonotype was found many times. The chain couples TRBV28 to TRBJ2-7; maybe TRBD2 (6 bases). Germline V CDR1 and CDR2: MDHEN, SYDVKM. The CDR3 has 12 residues. The V and J ends lost 7 bases and 7 bases respectively, with 14 bases between them. The CDR3 sequence: CASNLRGKEQYF. The CDR3, as DNA: TGTGCCAGCAATCTTCGGGGGAAAGAGCAGTACTTC.